The present TCR beta chain was sequenced within a study of T cells in localized non-small cell lung cancer. Measured with immunoSEQ multiplex PCR; TCRdb has only the in-frame clones, and not every one. The profile covers about 78,000 clones, with approximately 84% appearing a single time and approximately 3% taken by the ten largest. Concerning this clone: The antigen is not known. Other nucleotide sequences in the sample specify the same CDR3.

General study points: Turning up in adjacent lung were a median about 61 of the top 100 tumor clones. Of the tissues analyzed, uninvolved adjacent lung showed maximal T cell clonality, greater than tumor.

Trimming left V 2 bases short and J 3 bases short, with 7 bases between. The germline CDR1 and CDR2 sequences are KGHSH and LQKENI. The CDR3 runs to 13 residues. The sequence came from a man between 40 and 75 years old with stage I lung adenocarcinoma. This sequence joins TRBV18 and TRBJ1-2; a weak D match, TRBD1 (5 bases). Material: peripheral blood, obtained before any cancer treatment. This chain's CDR3 is CASSPETDYGYTF. CDR3 DNA sequence: TGTGCCAGCTCACCAGAGACAGACTATGGCTACACCTTC.